One and the same sample provided the 11 T cell receptor beta chains below, sequenced in a study of a mutant IDH1 vaccine in newly diagnosed glioma. Here immunoSEQ multiplex PCR was the method, and the copy in TCRdb shows in-frame clones only, minus some. The sample lists 45,000 to 60,000 clones; 91% were seen once. Noted time point: week 11, during vaccination. Every vaccine dose comprised 300 ug of mutant IDH1 20-mer peptide plus topical imiquimod. What these receptors recognize is not known. The source was PBMCs, collected from a glioma patient whose treatment included an IDH1 peptide vaccine. Every receptor here comes from a man between 45 and 60 years old with glioma.

This sequence joins TRBV2 and TRBJ2-7; D possibly corresponds to TRBD1 (5 bases). The CDR3 runs to 12 residues. Germline-derived CDR1 and CDR2 are SNHLY and FYNNEI. Trimming cost V 8 bases and J 3 bases, with 11 bases left between them. In nucleotides, the CDR3 is TGTGCCAGCGGGAAGGACAACTACGAGCAGTACTTC. Its translation is CASGKDNYEQYF.

Only one count was recorded for this clone. DNA for the CDR3: TGTGCCTGGGTCTCGACAGACGCTAACTATGGCTACACCTTC. Amino acid sequence: CAWVSTDANYGYTF. V gene TRBV30 combines with J gene TRBJ1-2, with D tentatively TRBD1 (5 bases). CDR1 and CDR2 (germline): GTSNPN, SVGIG (reference sequence). The CDR3 is 14 residues long. Trimming removed 5 bases at V and 0 bases at J, with 13 bases between.

J is TRBJ2-7 and V is TRBV19; D may be TRBD2 (6 bases). CDR3 length: 14 amino acids. Germline CDR1 is LNHDA and CDR2 is SQIVND (reference sequence). V lost 3 bases to trimming and J lost 2 bases, with 11 bases between them. The CDR3 sequence: CASSMDSGPYEQYF. The CDR3 nucleotides read TGTGCCAGTAGTATGGATAGCGGCCCCTACGAGCAGTACTTC.

The CDR3 region is CASSFQPHRATGELFF. CDR3 in DNA: TGTGCCAGCAGTTTCCAGCCTCACAGGGCCACCGGGGAGCTGTTTTTT. The chain employs TRBV28 and TRBJ2-2, with a tentative D call TRBD1 (6 bases). The V end lost 3 bases, the J end lost 4 bases, and 15 bases lay between the germline ends. Germline loops: CDR1 MDHEN, CDR2 SYDVKM. The CDR3 covers 16 residues.

This chain connects TRBV7-9 to TRBJ2-1; maybe TRBD2 (6 bases). This CDR3 region has 14 residues. The germline V gene encodes CDR1 SEHNR and CDR2 FQNEAQ (reference sequence). The V end lost 5 bases, the J end lost 8 bases, and 16 bases lay between the germline ends. The CDR3 loop is CASSVGRTFHEQFF. CDR3 sequence (DNA): TGTGCCAGCAGCGTGGGGAGGACTTTTCATGAGCAGTTCTTC.

The rearrangement uses TRBV5-4 and TRBJ1-2; no definite D call. Germline V gene sequence: CDR1 SGHNT, CDR2 YYREEE (reference sequence). Trimming took 4 bases from V and 1 from J, leaving 17 bases between them. The CDR3 extends over 16 amino acids. CDR3 loop: CASSPAPDSINYGYTF. DNA for the CDR3: TGTGCCAGCAGCCCAGCACCTGACTCAATTAACTATGGCTACACCTTC.

The genes are TRBV4-1 and TRBJ1-2, with 8 bases that match TRBD1. Germline V gene lookup returns CDR1 MGHRA and CDR2 YSYEKL. V lost 1 base and J lost 0; bases outside the gene matches: 4. This CDR3 comprises 16 residues. CDR3 sequence (DNA): TGCGCCAGCAGCCAAGCCGGGACAGGCTCTAACTATGGCTACACCTTC. Encoded protein: CASSQAGTGSNYGYTF.

The gene calls are TRBV5-4 and TRBJ2-2, with D possibly being TRBD1 (6 bases). Germline V CDR1 and CDR2: SGHNT, YYREEE (reference sequence). CDR3 length equals 14 residues. Trimming left V 3 bases short and J 3 bases short, with 9 bases between. DNA for the CDR3: TGTGCCAGCAGCTCGGACAGCCACACCGGGGAGCTGTTTTTT. Amino acids: CASSSDSHTGELFF. Full variable domain (outside the CDR3, taken from reference TRBV5-4 and TRBJ2-2): ETGVTQSPTHLIKTRGQQVTLRCSSQSGHNTVSWYQQALGQGPQFIFQYYREEENGRGNFPPRFSGLQFPNYSSELNVNALELDDSALYLCASSSDSHTGELFFGEGSRLTVL.

The chain carries TRBV7-2 and TRBJ1-2, with 9 bases identical to TRBD1. CDR1 SGHTA and CDR2 FQGNSA come from the germline V gene. V gave up 0 bases and J gave up 6 bases; unmatched junction bases: 2. The CDR3 extends over 14 amino acids. CDR3 amino acids: CASSLAYRGHGYTF. CDR3 bases: TGTGCCAGCAGCTTAGCGTACAGGGGGCATGGCTACACCTTC.

The chain has TRBV13 and TRBJ2-7; 10 bases line up with TRBD1. The CDR3 runs to 15 residues. Germline V gives CDR1 PRHDT, CDR2 FYEKMQ (reference sequence). With V trimmed by 4 bases and J by 6 bases, 9 bases remained unmatched. As DNA, the CDR3 is TGTGCCAGCAGCTCGAACCCGGGACAGGGGCGCGAGCAGTACTTC. This translates into CASSSNPGQGREQYF.

This chain uses TRBV7-3 with TRBJ2-2, with D unclear. Germline assignment: CDR1 SGHTA and CDR2 FQGTGA. The CDR3 contains 13 residues. V was pared by 2 bases and J by 7 bases, with 8 bases between. CDR3 loop: CASSLGVGGELFF. Written as DNA, the CDR3 is TGTGCCAGCAGCTTAGGAGTGGGCGGGGAGCTGTTTTTT.